This TCR beta chain was found in a study of beta chain features in type 1 diabetes. General observations from the study: People with Type 1 diabetes carried modestly yet significantly shorter TCRB CDR3s in all four CD4+ subsets. In comparison with healthy donors, patients had naive, central memory and Treg TCRB repertoires that appeared more similar.

The germline V gene encodes CDR1 MNHNY and CDR2 SVGAGI (reference sequence). The CDR3 totals 14 residues. After removal of 7 bases from V and 4 bases from J, the junction contained 5 bases not matched to a gene. As regards this clone: What it binds is unknown.

TCRB transcripts that were expressed got sequenced, as all of the isolated RNA had been reverse transcribed. Only in-frame clones appear in the TCRdb table, and some are missing; sequencing was by immunoSEQ multiplex PCR. In the table there are a few hundred thousand clones, about 10% of which are singletons. Cells sorted by CD45RO/CCR7/CD25/CD127/CD95/CD27 comprised CD4+ naive, central memory, regulatory and stem cell-like memory cells. The sample taken for sequencing was central memory CD4+ T cells from blood. The genes are TRBV6-6 and TRBJ2-2; 8 bases line up with TRBD1. The source is a man aged 25 to 45 with type 1 diabetes. This chain's CDR3 is CASMGQAPTGELFF. CDR3 bases: TGTGCCAGCATGGGACAGGCGCCCACCGGGGAGCTGTTTTTT.